This T cell receptor beta chain was obtained from a study of T cell repertoires in cytomegalovirus infection. The CDR3 totals 17 residues. Germline V gene sequence: CDR1 SGHTA, CDR2 FQGNSA. TCRdb reprocessed the reads with MiXCR, giving one entry per CDR3 protein. The table records 160,000 or so distinct CDR3 sequences, roughly a quarter of them present only once. Worth noting for this clonotype: A much larger clone sits a single nucleotide away, making a read error possible.

The sequence derives from a human donor in good health (CMV status not recorded). Some clones in this sample may be carry-over from other donors' samples. Sequencing input: PBMCs. V is TRBV7-2 and J is TRBJ2-3; TRBD1 or TRBD2 may be the D gene (10 bases each). This CDR3 reads CAGSSAGGTGVTDTQYF. The CDR3 DNA reads TGTGCCGGCAGTTCAGCGGGGGGGACAGGGGTGACAGATACGCAGTATTTT. Based on the CDR3 plus reference TRBV7-2 and TRBJ2-3, the full variable domain is GAGVSQSPSNKVTEKGKDVELRCDPISGHTALYWYRQSLGQGLEFLIYFQGNSAPDKSGLPSDRFSAERTGGSVSTLTIQRTQQEDSAVYLCAGSSAGGTGVTDTQYFGPGTRLTVL.